This entry concerns a single T cell receptor (beta chain). The CDR3 contains 16 residues. Germline assignment: CDR1 MNHEY and CDR2 SMNVEV (reference sequence). Trimming cost V 1 base and J 6 bases; bases outside gene matches: 10. Methods used by the authors: Using reference gene primer amplification, nucleated cell counts were estimated. Some clones are missing from TCRdb's copy, which holds only in-frame ones; the method was immunoSEQ multiplex PCR. That table is the source of V, J and clone size, and D and trimming were worked out from the DNA. This sample carries 110,000 to 150,000 clones, 75% to 90% of them seen once, and the ten largest clones take more than 40%. The data were obtained in a study of blood T cell repertoires in COVID-19. Overall study context: PBMCs, B-cell-depleted T cells, or T cells provided the cDNA or gDNA that made up the material.

This TCR was sampled from a human donor in a cohort sampled during active COVID-19. Sequenced: peripheral blood. The chain has TRBV27 and TRBJ1-1; TRBD1 matches at 8 bases. As DNA, the CDR3 is TGTGCCAGCAGTTTATACGGGGGACAGGCTGCCGCTGAAGCTTTCTTT. Amino acids: CASSLYGGQAAAEAFF.